These 4 T cell receptor beta chains share one sample of origin, sequenced in a study of T cell changes during pregnancy in multiple sclerosis. Sequencing used immunoSEQ multiplex PCR; TCRdb keeps in-frame clones, though not all of them. This table holds approximately 70,000 clones, roughly nine tenths found once. Sequenced here: peripheral blood, sampled in the third trimester of pregnancy. Receptors originate from a female donor with multiple sclerosis, enrolled in a pregnancy study.

This clone occurred a few times. The CDR3 sequence is CASSDRADTQYF. The CDR3 DNA reads TGTGCCAGCAGCGACAGGGCAGATACGCAGTATTTT. The chain has TRBV21-1 and TRBJ2-3; the table gives TRBD1 as D, unverified against the DNA. TRBV21-1 is a recognized pseudogene. The CDR3 has 12 amino acids.

V and J are TRBV6-6 and TRBJ2-7; TRBD2 is a possible D gene (5 bases). The V end lost 4 bases, the J end lost 4 bases, and 8 bases lay between the germline ends. The CDR3 covers 12 residues. The V gene's germline CDR1 is MNHNY and CDR2 SVGAGI (reference sequence). The CDR3 DNA is TGTGCCAGCAGTTCTAGCAGATACGAGCAGTACTTC. This encodes CASSSSRYEQYF.

The V and J genes are TRBV5-1 and TRBJ2-2, with D tentatively TRBD2 (5 bases). Germline V CDR1 and CDR2: SGHRS, YFSETQ. This CDR3 has 13 residues. Trimming removed 7 bases at V and 8 bases at J, with 15 bases between. CDR3 sequence (DNA): TGCGCCAGCTCCCTCGGCCCGGGAGGGGAGCTGTTTTTT. This translates into CASSLGPGGELFF.

The gene calls are TRBV5-1 and TRBJ2-7, with a weak D call TRBD1 (6 bases). V dropped 2 bases and J dropped 5 bases, with 14 bases sitting between them. This CDR3 contains 14 residues. The germline CDR1 and CDR2 sequences are SGHRS and YFSETQ. The CDR3 reads CASSLTGKGDEQYF. The CDR3 region has the DNA TGCGCCAGCAGCTTAACAGGGAAGGGCGACGAGCAGTACTTC.